The 27 T cell receptor beta chains below come from one sample, sequenced in a study of T cell responses to AZD1222 COVID-19 vaccine. This table comes from immunoSEQ multiplex PCR, and its TCRdb copy is limited to in-frame clones, with some not included. This table has 50,000 to 70,000 clones, 85% appearing once. The source was peripheral blood, collected on day 0 of MenACWY control vaccination. The receptors stem from an adult in good health.

In regard to this clone: An end of the junction does not agree with germline; a read error may underlie this. The rearrangement uses TRBV10-1 and TRBJ1-2; 7 bases line up with TRBD1. Germline V lookup: CDR1 WNHNN, CDR2 SYGVQD (reference sequence). The CDR3 is 14 amino acids. In DNA form, the CDR3 reads TGCGCCAACAGTTTTGACAGGGCTAACTATGGCTACACCTTC. The encoded protein is CANSFDRANYGYTF.

The chain links TRBV7-6 to TRBJ2-7; D unclear. Trimming took off 5 bases at V and 2 bases at J, with 16 bases between the two ends. Germline V CDR1 and CDR2: SGHVS, FNYEAQ. The CDR3 has 15 residues. The CDR3 DNA is TGTGCCAGCAGCCAAGGCGCAGTGGTAACCTACGAGCAGTACTTC. Protein product: CASSQGAVVTYEQYF.

This chain uses TRBV4-1 with TRBJ2-1; the match to TRBD2 covers 7 bases. CDR1 MGHRA and CDR2 YSYEKL come from the germline V gene. V shed 3 bases and J 6 bases; nucleotides not matched to a gene: 5. This CDR3 comprises 14 residues. For the CDR3, the DNA is TGCGCCAGCAGCCAGGGATCTAGCGGCAATGAGCAGTTCTTC. This sequence encodes CASSQGSSGNEQFF.

The chain is built from TRBV6-1 and TRBJ2-3; TRBD2 matches 7 bases. The CDR3 is made up of 14 amino acids. V was clipped by 4 bases and J by 2 bases; unmatched bases: 3. Germline V lookup: CDR1 MNHNS, CDR2 SASEGT. This CDR3 is CASSGAGNTDTQYF. The DNA for the CDR3 is TGTGCCAGCAGTGGAGCGGGAAACACAGATACGCAGTATTTT.

The gene calls are TRBV19 and TRBJ2-1; 8 bases are shared with TRBD2. V was pared by 5 bases and J by 7 bases, with 10 bases of the junction left unmatched. This CDR3 is 15 amino acids long. Germline-derived CDR1 and CDR2 are LNHDA and SQIVND (reference sequence). The CDR3, as DNA: TGTGCCAGTAGTCGGAGCGGGAGCTGGAGAAATGAGCAGTTCTTC. Translating it yields CASSRSGSWRNEQFF.

The genes are TRBV7-2 and TRBJ2-7; 7 nucleotides align to TRBD2. Germline assignment: CDR1 SGHTA and CDR2 FQGNSA. The trim removed 2 bases at V and 0 bases at J, leaving 4 bases unmatched. The CDR3 is 15 amino acids. This chain's CDR3 is CASSLRLADSYEQYF. The CDR3 DNA is TGTGCCAGCAGCTTAAGGCTAGCGGACTCCTACGAGCAGTACTTC.

This rearrangement joins TRBV19 to TRBJ2-7, with TRBD1 matching over 7 bases. Germline V gene sequence: CDR1 LNHDA, CDR2 SQIVND (reference sequence). The CDR3 runs 15 residues. J lost 0 bases, V lost 4 bases, and 6 bases had no gene match. Written as DNA, the CDR3 is TGTGCCAGTAGTAGAGACAGGGTCAGCTCCTACGAGCAGTACTTC. This translates into CASSRDRVSSYEQYF.

CDR3 protein: CASSRDGQGGSTYGYTF. For the CDR3, the DNA is TGTGCCAGCAGCCGCGACGGACAGGGGGGATCTACCTATGGCTACACCTTC. The genes are TRBV7-3 and TRBJ1-2; 10 bases map to TRBD1. The trim removed 5 bases at V and 4 bases at J, leaving 13 bases unmatched. CDR3 length: 17 residues. Germline V CDR1 and CDR2: SGHTA, FQGTGA.

This chain uses TRBV5-6 with TRBJ1-4; 7 bases match TRBD1. Germline CDR1 reads SGHDT; CDR2 reads YYEEEE. CDR3 length equals 14 residues. V shed 4 bases and J 5 bases; nucleotides not matched to a gene: 5. DNA of the CDR3: TGTGCCAGCAGCCAAGTGACAGGGAATGAAAAACTGTTTTTT. This translates into CASSQVTGNEKLFF.

The V call is TRBV4-3, the J call TRBJ1-2; D is possibly TRBD1 (5 bases). Germline V gene lookup returns CDR1 LGHNA and CDR2 YSLEER. There are 14 residues in the CDR3. V gave up 1 base and J gave up 4 bases, with 10 bases separating them. Here the CDR3 DNA reads TGCGCCAGCAGCCAAGTGCTGGGGCCCTATGGCTACACCTTC. As protein: CASSQVLGPYGYTF.

This chain links TRBV6-5 with TRBJ2-1; 9 bases are a match to TRBD1. This CDR3 contains 15 residues. V lost 6 bases and J lost 5; bases outside the gene matches: 8. CDR1 and CDR2 (germline): MNHEY, SVGAGI. The CDR3 coding sequence is TGTGCCAGCAGGGGAGACAGGGGGGGTGACAATGAGCAGTTCTTC. Translation gives CASRGDRGGDNEQFF.

This clone was seen only a few times. The chain employs TRBV19 and TRBJ1-2; D might be TRBD1 (5 bases). CDR1 is LNHDA, CDR2 SQIVND, per germline (reference sequence). The CDR3 sequence is 12 residues long. Trimming shortened V by 6 bases and J by 8 bases, and 13 bases separated the two germline ends. The CDR3 spells CASSRDLRGYTF. As DNA, the CDR3 is TGTGCCAGTAGCCGGGACCTACGGGGCTACACCTTC.

This chain joins TRBV19 and TRBJ2-3, with TRBD1 as a possible D gene (6 bases). CDR3 length: 14 amino acids. Germline lookup yields CDR1 LNHDA and CDR2 SQIVND (reference sequence). Trimming stripped 6 bases from V and 3 bases from J, with 13 bases between. The chain's CDR3 is CASSQGLGTDTQYF. CDR3 nucleotide sequence: TGTGCCAGTAGCCAGGGGTTGGGAACAGATACGCAGTATTTT. Looking up the rest from reference TRBV19 and TRBJ2-3 gives the full variable domain: DGGITQSPKYLFRKEGQNVTLSCEQNLNHDAMYWYRQDPGQGLRLIYYSQIVNDFQKGDIAEGYSVSREKKESFPLTVTSAQKNPTAFYLCASSQGLGTDTQYFGPGTRLTVL.

The chain uses TRBV7-9 and TRBJ1-6; no firm D call. The CDR3 is made up of 16 amino acids. Trimming took 1 base from V and 0 from J, leaving 7 bases between them. The germline V gene encodes CDR1 SEHNR and CDR2 FQNEAQ (reference sequence). The CDR3 sequence is CASSLGRASYNSPLHF. The CDR3 DNA sequence: TGTGCCAGCAGCTTAGGGAGAGCCTCCTATAATTCACCCCTCCACTTT.

The J gene is TRBJ2-3, the V gene TRBV28, with TRBD2 as a possible D gene (5 bases). V lost 10 bases and J lost 14, with 22 bases in between. The CDR3 has 12 amino acids. The V gene's germline CDR1 is MDHEN and CDR2 SYDVKM. Written as DNA, the CDR3 is TGTGCCACCGCAACGCCTGAGGGCCGGGGGTATTTT. This translates into CATATPEGRGYF.

The CDR3 loop reads CASRYRDPLGNQPQHF. The DNA of the CDR3 is TGTGCCAGCAGGTACCGGGACCCCCTTGGCAATCAGCCCCAGCATTTT. This chain links TRBV28 with TRBJ1-5, with D perhaps TRBD1 (5 bases). The CDR3 is made up of 16 amino acids. V was pared by 6 bases and J by 2 bases, with 17 bases between. CDR1 MDHEN and CDR2 SYDVKM come from the germline V gene.

The rearrangement links TRBV5-1 to TRBJ2-1; 8 bases are a match to TRBD1. Germline loops: CDR1 SGHRS, CDR2 YFSETQ. With V trimmed by 4 bases and J by 4 bases, 10 bases remained unmatched. There are 16 residues in the CDR3. The CDR3 DNA follows: TGCGCCAGCAGCCCCCTTCAGGGGGCAAGTTACAATGAGCAGTTCTTC. Protein sequence: CASSPLQGASYNEQFF.

This chain connects TRBV6-5 to TRBJ2-1; 14 nucleotides align to TRBD2. From germline, CDR1 is MNHEY and CDR2 SVGAGI. Losses at the gene ends were 6 bases for V and 7 bases for J; bases not matched to a gene: 2. The CDR3 has 14 residues. Written as DNA, the CDR3 is TGTGCCAGCAGACGGACTAGCGGGAGGAATGAGCAGTTCTTC. Its translation is CASRRTSGRNEQFF.

This clone was counted a single time. J is TRBJ1-5 and V is TRBV6-1; the D gene is possibly TRBD1 (6 bases). Germline assignment: CDR1 MNHNS and CDR2 SASEGT. V was shortened by 3 bases and J by 2 bases, with 11 bases between the two germline ends. The CDR3 length is 15 residues. The CDR3 DNA reads as TGTGCCAGCAGTGACAGGGGATCGGGCAATCAGCCCCAGCATTTT. Translated, it gives CASSDRGSGNQPQHF.

The gene calls are TRBV6-1 and TRBJ1-5, with a possible D match to TRBD1 (5 bases). Germline CDR1 reads MNHNS; CDR2 reads SASEGT. V was cut by 3 bases and J by 0 bases, with 9 bases left in between. CDR3 size: 15 residues. DNA for the CDR3: TGTGCCAGCAGTGATGACAGATATAGCAATCAGCCCCAGCATTTT. This codes for CASSDDRYSNQPQHF.

The J gene is TRBJ1-2, the V gene TRBV19; a possible D gene is TRBD1 (5 bases). Germline CDR1 is LNHDA and CDR2 is SQIVND (reference sequence). Trimming removed 11 bases at V and 6 bases at J, with 10 bases between. This CDR3 spans 10 amino acids. The CDR3 DNA is TGTGCCTCGGAGGGGAATGGCTACACCTTC. Amino acids: CASEGNGYTF. Complete variable domain (other parts from reference TRBV19 and TRBJ1-2): DGGITQSPKYLFRKEGQNVTLSCEQNLNHDAMYWYRQDPGQGLRLIYYSQIVNDFQKGDIAEGYSVSREKKESFPLTVTSAQKNPTAFYLCASEGNGYTFGSGTRLTVV.

The chain links TRBV3-1 (or the pseudogene TRBV3-2) to TRBJ2-1, with TRBD2 matching over 11 bases. This CDR3 is 15 amino acids long. V was clipped by 5 bases and J by 9 bases; unmatched bases: 9. Germline CDR1 and CDR2: LGHDT and YNNKEL (reference sequence). The CDR3 DNA is TGTGCCAGCAGCTCCGGGACTAGCGGTGGTCTTGAGCAGTTCTTC. Its protein is CASSSGTSGGLEQFF.

This clone was recorded once. The chain employs TRBV4-3 and TRBJ1-6, with D unclear. Germline assignment: CDR1 LGHNA and CDR2 YSLEER. The CDR3 has 16 residues. V gave up 4 bases and J gave up 7 bases, with 17 bases separating them. The chain's CDR3 is CASSPQLGWGNSPLHF. In DNA, the CDR3 is TGCGCCAGCAGCCCACAACTGGGATGGGGAAATTCACCCCTCCACTTT.

The chain couples TRBV5-4 to TRBJ2-7; 13 bases agree with TRBD2. The junction had 3 bases not matched to a gene; V was cut back by 4 bases and J by 8 bases. Per the germline V gene, CDR1 is SGHNT and CDR2 is YYREEE (reference sequence). This CDR3 has 13 residues. CDR3: CASSPGLAGKQYF. CDR3 DNA: TGTGCCAGCAGCCCGGGACTAGCGGGAAAGCAGTACTTC.

The chain is built from TRBV7-2 and TRBJ2-3, with 7 bases identical to TRBD2. V shed 2 bases, J shed 2 bases, and the junction held 4 bases outside the gene matches. CDR1 is SGHTA and CDR2 is FQGNSA in the germline V gene. The CDR3 has 15 residues. The CDR3: CASSLSLAVTDTQYF. The CDR3 DNA reads TGTGCCAGCAGCTTAAGCCTAGCGGTCACAGATACGCAGTATTTT.

V gene TRBV28 combines with J gene TRBJ2-2, with D perhaps being TRBD1 or TRBD2 (5 bases each). CDR3 length: 17 amino acids. Germline CDR1 and CDR2: MDHEN and SYDVKM. V was clipped by 6 bases and J by 0 bases, with 17 bases between them. The CDR3 reads CASSRSGGRANTGELFF. Here the CDR3 DNA reads TGTGCCAGCAGCCGCTCTGGAGGCAGGGCGAACACCGGGGAGCTGTTTTTT.

The chain combines TRBV28 with TRBJ2-6, with a weak D call TRBD1 (6 bases). The ends were cut back, 8 bases at V and 0 bases at J, with 17 bases in the middle. This CDR3 spans 17 amino acids. The germline gives CDR1 MDHEN, CDR2 SYDVKM. DNA of the CDR3: TGTGCCAGCTCAATTTTGGGGGCAAGCTCTGGGGCCAACGTCCTGACTTTC. Amino acid sequence: CASSILGASSGANVLTF.